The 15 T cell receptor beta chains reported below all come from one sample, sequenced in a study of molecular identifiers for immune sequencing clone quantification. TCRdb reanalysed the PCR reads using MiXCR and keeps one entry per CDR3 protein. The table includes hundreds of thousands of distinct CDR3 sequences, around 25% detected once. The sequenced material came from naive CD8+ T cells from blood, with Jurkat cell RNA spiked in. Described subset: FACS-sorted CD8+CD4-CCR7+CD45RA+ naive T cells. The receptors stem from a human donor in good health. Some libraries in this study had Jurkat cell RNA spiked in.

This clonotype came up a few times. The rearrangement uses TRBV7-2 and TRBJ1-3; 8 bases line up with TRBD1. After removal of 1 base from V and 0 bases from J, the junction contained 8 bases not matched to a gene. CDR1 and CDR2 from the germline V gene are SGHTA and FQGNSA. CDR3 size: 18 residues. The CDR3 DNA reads TGTGCCAGCAGCTTAGAAGGAGGACAGGGATACTCTGGAAACACCATATATTTT. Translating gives CASSLEGGQGYSGNTIYF. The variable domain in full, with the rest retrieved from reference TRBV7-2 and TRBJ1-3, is GAGVSQSPSNKVTEKGKDVELRCDPISGHTALYWYRQSLGQGLEFLIYFQGNSAPDKSGLPSDRFSAERTGGSVSTLTIQRTQQEDSAVYLCASSLEGGQGYSGNTIYFGEGSWLTVV.

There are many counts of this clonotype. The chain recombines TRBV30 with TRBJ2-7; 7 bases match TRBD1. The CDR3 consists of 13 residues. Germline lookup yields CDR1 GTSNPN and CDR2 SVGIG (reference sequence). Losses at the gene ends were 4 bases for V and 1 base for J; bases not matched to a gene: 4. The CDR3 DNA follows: TGTGCCTGGACAGGGGGACAGTCCTACGAGCAGTACTTC. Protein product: CAWTGGQSYEQYF. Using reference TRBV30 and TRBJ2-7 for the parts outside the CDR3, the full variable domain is SQTIHQWPATLVQPVGSPLSLECTVEGTSNPNLYWYRQAAGRGLQLLFYSVGIGQISSEVPQNLSASRPQDRQFILSSKKLLLSDSGFYLCAWTGGQSYEQYFGPGTRLTVT.

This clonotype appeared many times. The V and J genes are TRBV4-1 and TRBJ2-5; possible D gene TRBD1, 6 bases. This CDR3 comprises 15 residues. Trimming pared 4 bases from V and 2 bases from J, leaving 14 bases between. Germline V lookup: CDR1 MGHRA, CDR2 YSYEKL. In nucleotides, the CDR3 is TGCGCCAGCAGCCTCAGAGACAGGAAGCAAGAGACCCAGTACTTC. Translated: CASSLRDRKQETQYF.

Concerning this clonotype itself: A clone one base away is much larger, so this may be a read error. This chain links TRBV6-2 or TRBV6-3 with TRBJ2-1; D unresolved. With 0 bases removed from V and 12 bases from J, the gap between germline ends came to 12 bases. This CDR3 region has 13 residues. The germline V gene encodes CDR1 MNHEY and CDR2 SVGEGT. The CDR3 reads CASSYSRPDAQFF. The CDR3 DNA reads TGTGCCAGCAGTTACTCCCGGCCCGATGCGCAGTTCTTC.

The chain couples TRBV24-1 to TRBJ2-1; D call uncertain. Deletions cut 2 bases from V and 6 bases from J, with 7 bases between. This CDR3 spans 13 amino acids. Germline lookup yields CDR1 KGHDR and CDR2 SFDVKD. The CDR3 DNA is TGTGCCACCAGTGATTCGAGGTTCAATGAGCAGTTCTTC. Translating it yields CATSDSRFNEQFF.

CDR3 protein: CASSLGTPGNQPQHF. The CDR3 nucleotides are TGTGCCAGCAGCTTAGGGACTCCAGGGAATCAGCCCCAGCATTTT. This chain links TRBV7-8 with TRBJ1-5, with D maybe TRBD1 (5 bases). The length of the CDR3 is 15 residues. Germline CDR1 and CDR2: SGHVS and FQNEAQ. Trimming pared 1 base from V and 4 bases from J, leaving 11 bases between.

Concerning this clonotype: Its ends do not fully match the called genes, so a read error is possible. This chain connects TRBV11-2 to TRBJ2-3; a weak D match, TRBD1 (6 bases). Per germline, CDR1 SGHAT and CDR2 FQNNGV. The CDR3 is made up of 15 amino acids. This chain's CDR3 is CASSLVQGSTDTRYF. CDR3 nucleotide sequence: TGTGCCAGCAGCTTAGTGCAGGGGTCGACAGATACGCGGTATTTT.

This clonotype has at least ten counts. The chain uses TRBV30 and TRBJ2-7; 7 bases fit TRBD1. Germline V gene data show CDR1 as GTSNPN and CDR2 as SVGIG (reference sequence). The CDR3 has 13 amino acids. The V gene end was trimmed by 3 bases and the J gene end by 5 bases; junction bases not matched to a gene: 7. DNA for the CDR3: TGTGCCTGGAGCCACAACAGGGGCCACGAGCAGTACTTC. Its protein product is CAWSHNRGHEQYF.

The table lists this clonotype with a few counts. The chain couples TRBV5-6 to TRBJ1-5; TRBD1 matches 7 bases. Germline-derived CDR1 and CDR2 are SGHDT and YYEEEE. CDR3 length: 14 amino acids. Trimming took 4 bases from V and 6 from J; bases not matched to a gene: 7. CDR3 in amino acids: CASSLRTGRQPQHF. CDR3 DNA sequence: TGTGCCAGCAGCCTTAGGACAGGCCGTCAGCCCCAGCATTTT.

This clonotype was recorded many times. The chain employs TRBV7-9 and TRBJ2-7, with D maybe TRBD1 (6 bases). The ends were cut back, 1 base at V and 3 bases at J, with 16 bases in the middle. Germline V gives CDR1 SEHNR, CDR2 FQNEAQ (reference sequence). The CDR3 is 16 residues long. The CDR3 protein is CASSLEYGQGGYEQYF. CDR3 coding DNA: TGTGCCAGCAGCTTAGAATATGGACAAGGGGGCTACGAGCAGTACTTC.

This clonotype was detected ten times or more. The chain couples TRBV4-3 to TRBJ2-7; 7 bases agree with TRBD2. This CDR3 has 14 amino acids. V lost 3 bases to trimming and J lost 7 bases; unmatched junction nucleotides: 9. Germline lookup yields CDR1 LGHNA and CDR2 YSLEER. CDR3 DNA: TGCGCCAGCAGCCAGGGACGATGGGGGGGGGAGCAGTACTTC. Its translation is CASSQGRWGGEQYF.

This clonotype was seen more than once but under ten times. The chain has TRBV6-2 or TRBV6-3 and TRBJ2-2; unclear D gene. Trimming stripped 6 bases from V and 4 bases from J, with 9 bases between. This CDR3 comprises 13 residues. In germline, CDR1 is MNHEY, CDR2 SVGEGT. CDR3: CASSPYTTGELFF. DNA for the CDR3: TGTGCCAGCAGCCCTTACACCACCGGGGAGCTGTTTTTT.

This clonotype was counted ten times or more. CDR3 sequence reads: CASTGIVAGTDTQYF. CDR3 bases: TGTGCCAGCACCGGGATCGTTGCCGGCACAGATACGCAGTATTTT. The chain carries TRBV5-6 and TRBJ2-3; tentatively, D is TRBD2 (5 bases). CDR3 length equals 15 residues. V lost 6 bases to trimming and J lost 1 base, with 15 bases between them. Per the germline V gene, CDR1 is SGHDT and CDR2 is YYEEEE.

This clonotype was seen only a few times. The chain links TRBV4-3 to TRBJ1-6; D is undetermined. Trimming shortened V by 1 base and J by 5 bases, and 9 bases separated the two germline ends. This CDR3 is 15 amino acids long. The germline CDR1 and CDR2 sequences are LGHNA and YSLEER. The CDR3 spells CASSQAQLDNSPLHF. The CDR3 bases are TGCGCCAGCAGCCAAGCCCAACTCGATAATTCACCCCTCCACTTT.

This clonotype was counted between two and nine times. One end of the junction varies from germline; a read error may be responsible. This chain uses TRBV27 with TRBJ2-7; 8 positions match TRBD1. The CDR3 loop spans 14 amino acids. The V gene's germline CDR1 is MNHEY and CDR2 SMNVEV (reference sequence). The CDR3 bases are TGTGCCAGCAGTTCGACCCTGACAGGGGTCGAGCAGTGCTTC. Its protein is CASSSTLTGVEQCF.